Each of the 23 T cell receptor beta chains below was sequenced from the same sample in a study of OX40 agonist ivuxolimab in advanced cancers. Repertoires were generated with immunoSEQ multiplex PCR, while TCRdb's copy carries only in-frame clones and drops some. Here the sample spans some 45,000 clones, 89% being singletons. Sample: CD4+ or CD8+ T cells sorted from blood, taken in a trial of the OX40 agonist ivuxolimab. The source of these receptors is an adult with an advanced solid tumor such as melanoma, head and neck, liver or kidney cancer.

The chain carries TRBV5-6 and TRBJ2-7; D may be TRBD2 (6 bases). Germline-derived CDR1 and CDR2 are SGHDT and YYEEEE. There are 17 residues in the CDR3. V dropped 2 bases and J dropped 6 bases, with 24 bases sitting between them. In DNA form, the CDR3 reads TGTGCCAGCAGCTTTTGGGCCGTAGAGGGGAGGCTGGGCGAGCAGTACTTC. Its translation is CASSFWAVEGRLGEQYF.

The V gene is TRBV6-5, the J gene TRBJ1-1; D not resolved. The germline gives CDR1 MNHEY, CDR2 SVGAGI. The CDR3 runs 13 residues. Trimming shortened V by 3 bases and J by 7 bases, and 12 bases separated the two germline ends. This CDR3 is CASSYGGAGEAFF. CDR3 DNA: TGTGCCAGCAGTTATGGAGGTGCAGGTGAAGCTTTCTTT.

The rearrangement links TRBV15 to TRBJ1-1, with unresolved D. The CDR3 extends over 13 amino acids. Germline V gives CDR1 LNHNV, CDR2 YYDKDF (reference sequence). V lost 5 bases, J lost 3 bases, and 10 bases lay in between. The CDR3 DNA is TGTGCCACCAGCCCGGTGTGGGACACTGAAGCTTTCTTT. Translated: CATSPVWDTEAFF.

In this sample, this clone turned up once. The CDR3 coding sequence is TGTGCCAGCAGTTTTGTGGGGACAGGGGTTCGTGAGCAGTTCTTC. It encodes CASSFVGTGVREQFF. The chain recombines TRBV27 with TRBJ2-1; TRBD1 matches 10 bases. This CDR3 region has 15 residues. J lost 9 bases, V lost 3 bases, and 8 bases had no gene match. Germline V gene lookup returns CDR1 MNHEY and CDR2 SMNVEV (reference sequence).

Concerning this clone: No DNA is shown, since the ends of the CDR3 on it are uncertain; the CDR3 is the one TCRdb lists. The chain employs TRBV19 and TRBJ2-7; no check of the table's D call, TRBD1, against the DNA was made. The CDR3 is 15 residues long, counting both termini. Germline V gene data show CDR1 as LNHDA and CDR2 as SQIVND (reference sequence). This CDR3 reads CASSSGDRGYYEQYF.

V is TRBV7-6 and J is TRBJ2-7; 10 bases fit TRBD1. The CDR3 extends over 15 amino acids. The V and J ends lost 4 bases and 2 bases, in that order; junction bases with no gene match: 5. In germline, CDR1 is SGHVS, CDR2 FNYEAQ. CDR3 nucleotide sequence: TGTGCCAGCAGCTCCGGGACAGGGGTTGCCTACGAGCAGTACTTC. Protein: CASSSGTGVAYEQYF.

CDR3 in DNA: TGTGCCAGAGGAATAAAGAGAGGCTCCTATAATTCACCCCTCCACTTT. Residues: CARGIKRGSYNSPLHF. This sequence joins TRBV5-3 and TRBJ1-6, with no clear D. TRBV5-3 is sorted into the ORF group, with uncertain function. The CDR3 is 16 amino acids. The V end was cut by 7 bases, the J end by 0 bases, with 14 bases between.

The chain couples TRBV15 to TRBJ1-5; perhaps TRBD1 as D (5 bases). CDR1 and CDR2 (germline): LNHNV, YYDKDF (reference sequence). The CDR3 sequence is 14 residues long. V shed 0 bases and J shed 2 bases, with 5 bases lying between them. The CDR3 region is CATSREGGNQPQHF. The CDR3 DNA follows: TGTGCCACCAGCAGAGAAGGGGGCAATCAGCCCCAGCATTTT. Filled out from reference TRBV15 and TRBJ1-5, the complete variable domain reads DAMVIQNPRYQVTQFGKPVTLSCSQTLNHNVMYWYQQKSSQAPKLLFHYYDKDFNNEADTPDNFQSRRPNTSFCFLDIRSPGLGDTAMYLCATSREGGNQPQHFGDGTRLSIL.

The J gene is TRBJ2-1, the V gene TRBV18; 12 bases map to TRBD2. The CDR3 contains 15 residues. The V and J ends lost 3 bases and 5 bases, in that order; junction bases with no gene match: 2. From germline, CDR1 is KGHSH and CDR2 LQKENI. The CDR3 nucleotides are TGTGCCAGCTCACCTTGGACTAGCGGGAACAATGAGCAGTTCTTC. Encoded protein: CASSPWTSGNNEQFF.

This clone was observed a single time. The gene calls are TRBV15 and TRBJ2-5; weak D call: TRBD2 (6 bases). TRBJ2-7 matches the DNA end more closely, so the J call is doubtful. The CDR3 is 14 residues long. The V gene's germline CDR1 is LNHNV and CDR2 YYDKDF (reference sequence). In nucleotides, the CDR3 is TGTGCCACCAGCAGAGATCGGGAGAGGGACGAGCAGTACTTC. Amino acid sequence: CATSRDRERDEQYF.

CDR3 protein: CAISEEGLAISYEQYF. CDR3 coding DNA: TGTGCCATCAGTGAGGAAGGACTAGCGATCTCCTACGAGCAGTACTTC. The V and J genes are TRBV10-3 and TRBJ2-7, with 9 bases identical to TRBD2. The CDR3 length is 16 residues. Germline V gene lookup returns CDR1 ENHRY and CDR2 SYGVKD. V shed 2 bases, J shed 0 bases, and the junction held 5 bases outside the gene matches.

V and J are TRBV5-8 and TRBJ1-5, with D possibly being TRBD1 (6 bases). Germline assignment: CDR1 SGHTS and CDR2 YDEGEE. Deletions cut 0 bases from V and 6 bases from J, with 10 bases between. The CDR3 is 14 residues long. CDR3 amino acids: CASSLGSGVQPQHF. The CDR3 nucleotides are TGTGCCAGCAGCTTGGGGTCAGGGGTTCAGCCCCAGCATTTT.

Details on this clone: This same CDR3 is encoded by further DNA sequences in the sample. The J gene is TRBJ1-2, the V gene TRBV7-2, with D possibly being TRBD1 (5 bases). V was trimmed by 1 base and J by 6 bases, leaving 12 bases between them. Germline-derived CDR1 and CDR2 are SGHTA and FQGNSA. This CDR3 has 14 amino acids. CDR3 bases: TGTGCCAGCAGCTTAGGGCAGGGAATCGATGGCTACACCTTC. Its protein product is CASSLGQGIDGYTF.

CDR3 sequence: CASSYGSNQPQHF. CDR3 in DNA: TGTGCCAGCAGTTACGGTAGCAATCAGCCCCAGCATTTT. This chain connects TRBV6-6 to TRBJ1-5, with D unresolved. There are 13 residues in the CDR3. CDR1 and CDR2 (germline): MNHNY, SVGAGI (reference sequence). V was trimmed by 2 bases and J by 0 bases, leaving 2 bases between them.

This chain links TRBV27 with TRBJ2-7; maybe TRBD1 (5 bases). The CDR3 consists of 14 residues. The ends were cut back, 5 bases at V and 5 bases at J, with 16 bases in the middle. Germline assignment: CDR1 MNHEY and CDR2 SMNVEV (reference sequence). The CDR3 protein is CASSDGASSNEQYF. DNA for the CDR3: TGTGCCAGCAGTGATGGGGCCAGTTCGAACGAGCAGTACTTC.

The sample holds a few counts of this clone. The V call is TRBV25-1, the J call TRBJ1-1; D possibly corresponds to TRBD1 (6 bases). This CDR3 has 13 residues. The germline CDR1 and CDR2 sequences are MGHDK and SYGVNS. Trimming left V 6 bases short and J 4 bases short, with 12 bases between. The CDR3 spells CASSFEGGTEAFF. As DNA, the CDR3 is TGTGCCAGCAGCTTCGAAGGGGGCACTGAAGCTTTCTTT.

This chain's CDR3 is CASSPEGQSTDTQYF. The DNA for the CDR3 is TGTGCCAGCTCACCAGAAGGACAGAGCACAGATACGCAGTATTTT. V gene TRBV18 combines with J gene TRBJ2-3, with D maybe TRBD1 (6 bases). Germline assignment: CDR1 KGHSH and CDR2 LQKENI. There are 15 residues in the CDR3. Trimming shortened V by 2 bases and J by 0 bases, and 9 bases separated the two germline ends.

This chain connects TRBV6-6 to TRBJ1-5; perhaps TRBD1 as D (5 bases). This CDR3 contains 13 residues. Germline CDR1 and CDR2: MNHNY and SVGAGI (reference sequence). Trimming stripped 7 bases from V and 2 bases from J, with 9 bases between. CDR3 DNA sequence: TGTGCCAGCATCGGCAGGGGCAATCAGCCCCAGCATTTT. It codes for CASIGRGNQPQHF.

CDR3 loop: CASSGIAGDQRDTQYF. CDR3 bases: TGTGCCAGCAGCGGTATAGCGGGGGATCAAAGAGATACGCAGTATTTT. The chain is built from TRBV11-1 and TRBJ2-3; TRBD2 agrees at 9 bases. The V gene end was trimmed by 5 bases and the J gene end by 5 bases; junction bases not matched to a gene: 11. The germline gives CDR1 SGHAT, CDR2 FQDESV (reference sequence). The CDR3 runs to 16 residues.

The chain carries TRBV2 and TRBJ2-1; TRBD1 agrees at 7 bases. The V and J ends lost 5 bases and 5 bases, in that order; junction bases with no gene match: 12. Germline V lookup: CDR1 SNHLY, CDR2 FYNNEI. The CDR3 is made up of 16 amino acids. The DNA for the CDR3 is TGTGCCAGCAGTCCACCACAGGGGTTTTCAAACAATGAGCAGTTCTTC. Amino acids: CASSPPQGFSNNEQFF.

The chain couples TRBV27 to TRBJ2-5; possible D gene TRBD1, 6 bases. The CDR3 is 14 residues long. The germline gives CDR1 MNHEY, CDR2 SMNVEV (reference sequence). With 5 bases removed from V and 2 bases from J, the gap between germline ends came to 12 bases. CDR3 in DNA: TGTGCCAGCAGTACCCACAGGGCACAAGAGACCCAGTACTTC. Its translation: CASSTHRAQETQYF.

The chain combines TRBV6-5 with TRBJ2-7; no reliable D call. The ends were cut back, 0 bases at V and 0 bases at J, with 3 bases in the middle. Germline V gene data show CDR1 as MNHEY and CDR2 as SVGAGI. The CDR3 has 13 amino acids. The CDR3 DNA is TGTGCCAGCAGTTACTCTGCCTCCTACGAGCAGTACTTC. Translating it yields CASSYSASYEQYF.

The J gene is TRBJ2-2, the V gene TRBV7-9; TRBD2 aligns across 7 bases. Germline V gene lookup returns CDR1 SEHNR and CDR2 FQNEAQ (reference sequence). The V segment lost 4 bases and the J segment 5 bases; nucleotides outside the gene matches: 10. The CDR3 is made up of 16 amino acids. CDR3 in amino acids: CASSSELGGVTGELFF. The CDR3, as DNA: TGTGCCAGCAGCTCGGAGCTGGGAGGGGTAACCGGGGAGCTGTTTTTT.